The TCR beta chain under discussion was sequenced for a study of blood T cell repertoires in COVID-19. Overall study: Sources were T cells, B-cell-depleted T cells, or PBMCs; the material itself was cDNA or gDNA.

CDR3 length equals 13 residues. V lost 7 bases, J lost 5 bases, and 13 bases lay in between. Germline lookup yields CDR1 SGHNT and CDR2 YYREEE (reference sequence). Authors' analysis steps: It was from reference gene primer amplification that nucleated cell counts were estimated. Some clones are missing from TCRdb's copy, which holds only in-frame ones; the method was immunoSEQ multiplex PCR. That table furnishes V, J and clone size, whereas the DNA furnished D and trimming. The table records some 290,000 clones, 80% to 90% of them present only once. The TCR originated in a woman aged 25 to 39 with COVID-19, enrolled during active disease. The chain combines TRBV5-4 with TRBJ1-5; TRBD1 might be the D (6 bases). Sequenced sample: peripheral blood. Written as DNA, the CDR3 is TGTGCCAGCGGACCCAGGGGTCATCAGCCCCAGCATTTT. Amino acids: CASGPRGHQPQHF.